This T cell receptor (beta chain) was recorded in a study of cytomegalovirus exposure and HLA in healthy donors. Germline-derived CDR1 and CDR2 are SGHRS and YFSETQ. The CDR3 is 15 amino acids. The junction had 10 bases not matched to a gene; V was cut back by 3 bases and J by 4 bases. The PCR employed 60 Vbeta primers together with 13 Jbeta primers. Clones were sequenced by immunoSEQ multiplex PCR, and TCRdb holds only the in-frame ones, with some missing. The table shows around 100,000 clones, with approximately 70% occurring only once. This chain joins TRBV5-1 and TRBJ2-7; the match to TRBD1 covers 7 bases. The sequenced sample was PBMCs. This receptor was obtained from a man aged 25-40 years in good health and CMV-seronegative. DNA for the CDR3: TGCGCCAGCAGCTCCCCCCGACAGGGTAGTTACGAGCAGTACTTC. Its translation is CASSSPRQGSYEQYF.